The rows below give T cell receptor beta chains drawn from one sample of a study of cytomegalovirus exposure and HLA in healthy donors. The data were produced by immunoSEQ multiplex PCR, yet TCRdb's version contains in-frame clones alone and is incomplete. This table holds about 200,000 clones, about 12% found once. The sequencing sample was made of PBMCs. These receptors were obtained from a man in his fifties in good health and CMV-seropositive. The CDR3 runs from the conserved cysteine through the conserved F or W. Fields, in order: clone size, CDR3 length, J gene, V gene, D gene, CDR3 DNA, CDR3 protein. The D gene is left open where the match is weak. Clone size appears in some rows only: once, few, many, or a class for an expanded clone.

few 14 TRBJ1-5 TRBV5-4 . TGTGCCAGCAGCCCGGGAGGGAACAATCAGCCCCAGCATTTT CASSPGGNNQPQHF
few 13 TRBJ1-5 TRBV30 . TGTGCCTGGAGTGGGGCAAGCAATCAGCCCCAGCATTTT CAWSGASNQPQHF
few 13 TRBJ1-2 TRBV28 TRBD1 TGTGCCAGCAGTTTAAGGGACAGGGATGGCTACACCTTC CASSLRDRDGYTF
few 11 TRBJ2-1 TRBV7-2 TRBD2 TGTGCCAGCAGTTTGGGGGGGGAGCAGTTCTTC CASSLGGEQFF
few 14 TRBJ2-5 TRBV5-6 TRBD2 TGTGCCAGCAGCCATACTAGCGGCCCAGATTCCCAGTACTTC CASSHTSGPDSQYF
. 13 TRBJ2-2 TRBV5-5 . TGTGCCAGCAGCTTGCAGGGTACCGGGGAGCTGTTTTTT CASSLQGTGELFF
few 15 TRBJ1-6 TRBV30 . TGTGCCTGGAGGAGGCCGGGCGGGTGGAGTTCACCCCTCCACTTT CAWRRPGGWSSPLHF
. 14 TRBJ1-5 TRBV7-2 . TGTGCCAGCAGCTTATTGACAGGCAATCAGCCCCAGCATTTT CASSLLTGNQPQHF
few 13 TRBJ1-5 TRBV30 TRBD1 TGTGCCTGGAGTAACAGGGGGTCTCAGCCCCAGCATTTT CAWSNRGSQPQHF
few 15 TRBJ2-5 TRBV5-1 TRBD2 TGCGCCAGCAGCTGGATCCTAGCGGCCCAAGAGACCCAGTACTTC CASSWILAAQETQYF
. 11 TRBJ1-1 TRBV20-1 . TGCAGTGCTAGTAGGGCCGGGAGAGCTTTCTTT CSASRAGRAFF
. 16 TRBJ2-5 TRBV5-6 TRBD2 TGTGCCAGCAGGCTCCTAGCGGGGGACGTCCAAGAGACCCAGTACTTC CASRLLAGDVQETQYF
few 18 TRBJ2-7 TRBV5-1 TRBD2 TGCGCCAGCAGCCCAGGACTAGGCGGCTTGTTGGGGCGCTACGAGCAGTACTTC CASSPGLGGLLGRYEQYF
. 13 TRBJ1-6 TRBV2 . TGTGCCAGCAGTGAGGGTCTGGGCCTCGCCCTCCACTTT CASSEGLGLALHF
. 17 TRBJ1-3 TRBV15 TRBD1 TGTGCCACCAGCAGTACTACAGGGGGCTTGATTGGAAACACCATATATTTT CATSSTTGGLIGNTIYF
few 15 TRBJ1-2 TRBV18 TRBD1 TGTGCCAGCTCACCCCGGACAGGCCGAAACTATGGCTACACCTTC CASSPRTGRNYGYTF
. 18 TRBJ1-6 TRBV27 . TGTGCCAGCAGTTTATCCCGACCGAACAGGGACTATAATTCACCCCTCCACTTT CASSLSRPNRDYNSPLHF
few 14 TRBJ1-2 TRBV18 . TGTGCCAGCTCTCGAGGACAGAACCTCTATGGCTACACCTTC CASSRGQNLYGYTF
few 14 TRBJ2-2 TRBV6-5 . TGTGCCAGCAGTGGTAGGGGATCCACCGGGGAGCTGTTTTTT CASSGRGSTGELFF
. 14 TRBJ1-5 TRBV5-1 TRBD1 TGCGCCAGCAGCTCCGGGACAGCGAATCAGCCCCAGCATTTT CASSSGTANQPQHF
. 14 TRBJ1-1 TRBV28 TRBD1 TGTGCCAGCAGTGCGACAGGGTGGGTCACTGAAGCTTTCTTT CASSATGWVTEAFF
few 13 TRBJ1-5 TRBV6-1 . TGTGCCAGCAGTGAACAGGTCAATCAGCCCCAGCATTTT CASSEQVNQPQHF
few 15 TRBJ2-1 TRBV7-9 TRBD2 TGTGCCATCCTTCGGACTAGCGGGGGGGCATCGGAGCAGTTCTTC CAILRTSGGASEQFF
few 18 TRBJ1-3 TRBV4-2 TRBD1 TGTGCCAGCAGTGCCGGGACAGGGGGCTTCAATGCTGGAAACACCATATATTTT CASSAGTGGFNAGNTIYF
few 11 TRBJ2-1 TRBV5-4 . TGTGCCAGCTCTTCCTACAATGAGCAGTTCTTC CASSSYNEQFF
. 13 TRBJ1-2 TRBV28 TRBD1 TGTGCCAGCCTGCCCCCGGACAGGGGTGGCTACACCTTC CASLPPDRGGYTF
. 13 TRBJ1-2 TRBV6-5 . TGTGCCAGCGGGCGGGTTGATTATAGTGGCTACACCTTC CASGRVDYSGYTF
. 15 TRBJ1-2 TRBV16 . TGTGCCAGCAGCCAGGTAGCAGCCACTAACTATGGCTACACCTTC CASSQVAATNYGYTF
. 15 TRBJ2-6 TRBV2 . TGTGCCAGCAGTGCAGGGCCCTCTGGGGCCAACGTCCTGACTTTC CASSAGPSGANVLTF
few 15 TRBJ2-1 TRBV5-1 TRBD2 TGCGCCAGCAGCCCCGGGACTAGCGGATACAATGAGCAGTTCTTC CASSPGTSGYNEQFF
. 15 TRBJ1-2 TRBV2 . TGTGCCGGATATACCGGGTCACCCGGCAGCTATGGCTACACCTTC CAGYTGSPGSYGYTF
. 17 TRBJ2-5 TRBV7-8 TRBD2 TGTGCCAGCAGCCACACACAGAGACTAGCGGGGGCTGAGACCCAGTACTTC CASSHTQRLAGAETQYF
few 14 TRBJ1-6 TRBV6-5 . TGTGCCAGCAGTAGGGGGAGCTATAATTCACCCCTCCACTTT CASSRGSYNSPLHF
few 14 TRBJ1-2 TRBV5-6 . TGTGCCAGCAACTGGGGGGAGGGGACCTATGGCTACACCTTC CASNWGEGTYGYTF
. 16 TRBJ1-3 TRBV7-9 TRBD1 TGTGCCAGCAGCTTCCTGATGTCGACAGGGGTGGACACCATATATTTT CASSFLMSTGVDTIYF
few 14 TRBJ1-1 TRBV6-5 TRBD1 TGTGCCAGCAGACGCGACAGGGTCGAGACTGAAGCTTTCTTT CASRRDRVETEAFF
few 13 TRBJ1-1 TRBV28 TRBD1 TGTGCCAGCAGTGAGGGGGCGCGAGGCGAAGCTTTCTTT CASSEGARGEAFF
few 16 TRBJ2-5 TRBV7-3 TRBD1 TGTGCCAGCAGCTTCATATCAGGGGGCGGCTCGGAGACCCAGTACTTC CASSFISGGGSETQYF
. 14 TRBJ2-5 TRBV14 . TGTGCCAGCAGTCTAGGACAGCTCCAAGAGACCCAGTACTTC CASSLGQLQETQYF
few 15 TRBJ2-7 TRBV5-8 . TGTGCCAGCAGGGGGGCGGCAGGCCAACCCTACGAGCAGTACTTC CASRGAAGQPYEQYF
. 15 TRBJ2-2 TRBV6-1 . TGTGCCAGCAGCGAGATGATCGGGGTTTCCGGGGAGCTGTTTTTT CASSEMIGVSGELFF
few 14 TRBJ2-3 TRBV6-5 . TGTGCCAGCAGTTACTACTGGGGGGCAGATACGCAGTATTTT CASSYYWGADTQYF
few 14 TRBJ1-2 TRBV10-3 . TGTGCCATCAGTGAGACGCGGGGGCGGAATGGCTACACCTTC CAISETRGRNGYTF
. 16 TRBJ1-2 TRBV25-1 . TGTGCCAGCAGTGAATTTAGCTGGGGCGGGGGTGGAGGCTACACCTTC CASSEFSWGGGGGYTF
. 14 TRBJ1-3 TRBV7-2 TRBD1 TGTGCCAGCGGCGACAGGGCGACTGGAAACACCATATATTTT CASGDRATGNTIYF
few 12 TRBJ2-7 TRBV13 . TGTGCCAGCAGCCTCTGGGACTCAGAGCAGTACTTC CASSLWDSEQYF
many 15 TRBJ2-2 TRBV6-5 . TGTGCCAGCCGCCTGACGGGGACGAACACCGGGGAGCTGTTTTTT CASRLTGTNTGELFF
. 12 TRBJ1-1 TRBV5-4 . TGTGCCAGCAGCTTGGAGAGAGAGGGAGCTTTCTTT CASSLEREGAFF